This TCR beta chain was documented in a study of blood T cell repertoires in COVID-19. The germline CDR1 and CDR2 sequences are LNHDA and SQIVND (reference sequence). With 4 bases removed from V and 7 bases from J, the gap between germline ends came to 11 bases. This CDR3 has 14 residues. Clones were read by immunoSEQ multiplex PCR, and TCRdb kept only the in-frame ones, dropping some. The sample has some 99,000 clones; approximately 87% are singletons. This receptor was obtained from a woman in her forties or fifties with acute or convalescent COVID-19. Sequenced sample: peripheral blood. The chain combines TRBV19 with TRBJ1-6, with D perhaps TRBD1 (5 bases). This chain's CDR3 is CASSSRGLNSPLHF. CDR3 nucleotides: TGTGCCAGTAGTAGCCGGGGGTTAAATTCACCCCTCCACTTT.